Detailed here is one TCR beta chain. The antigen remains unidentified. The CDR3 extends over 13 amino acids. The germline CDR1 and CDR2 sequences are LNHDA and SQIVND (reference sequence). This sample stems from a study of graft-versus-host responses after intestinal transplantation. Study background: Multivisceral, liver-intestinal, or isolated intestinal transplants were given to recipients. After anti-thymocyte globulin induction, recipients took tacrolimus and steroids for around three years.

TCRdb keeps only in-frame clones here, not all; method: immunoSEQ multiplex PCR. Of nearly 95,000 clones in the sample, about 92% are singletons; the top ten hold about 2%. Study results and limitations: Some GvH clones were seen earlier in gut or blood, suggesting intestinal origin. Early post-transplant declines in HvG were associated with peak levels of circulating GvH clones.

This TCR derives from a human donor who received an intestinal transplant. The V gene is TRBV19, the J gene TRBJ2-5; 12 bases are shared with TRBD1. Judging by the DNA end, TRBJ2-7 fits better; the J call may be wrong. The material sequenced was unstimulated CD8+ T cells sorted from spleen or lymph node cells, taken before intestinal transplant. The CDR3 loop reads CASAGQGAHEQYF. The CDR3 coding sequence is TGTGCCAGTGCGGGACAGGGGGCCCACGAGCAGTACTTC.